This T cell receptor beta chain was identified during a study of spatial heterogeneity in lung cancer (dated by TCRdb to the late 2010s). Regarding the study in general: Beta-chain transcripts were consistently detected in greater numbers than alpha-chain transcripts, which likely reflects a higher abundance of beta-chain transcripts. In tumor regions, TCR transcript counts showed a strong correlation with a T cell transcriptional module score derived from matched bulk RNA-seq. In the raw uncorrected reads, each unique combination of TCR and UMI appeared more than ten times on average. Nonsynonymous mutation counts, determined by whole-exome sequencing of tumor tissue, were related to features of the TCR repertoire. Both alpha and beta chains were TCR-sequenced in 210 or so tumor regions, about 64 matched nontumor lung samples and some 56 PBMC samples obtained at surgery. In non-small cell lung cancer, the study made a quantitative comparison of TCR alpha and beta repertoires among multiple tumor regions, matched nontumor lung and blood. General study outcomes and caveats: Counts of ubiquitous and regional expanded TCRs were found to correlate with counts of ubiquitous and regional nonsynonymous mutations, respectively. Estimated TCR-seq coverage of tumor T cells was only roughly 7.3% for alpha chains and 13% for beta chains. The tumor nonsynonymous mutation count correlated with the number of expanded alpha and beta TCRs within the tumor. Additional single-cell paired TCR alpha and beta sequencing was considered necessary to confirm, at a functional level, the hypothesis that regional TCRs recognize regional mutations.

Library generation was performed with 5' RACE. Sequencing took place on a NextSeq 500. To allow correction of PCR and sequencing errors, the TCR library protocol tagged every TCR cDNA molecule with a unique molecular identifier. As for the original processing: TCR identification, UMI-based error correction and CDR3 extraction were all carried out with Decombinator tools. Expanded TCRs were defined as those above a frequency of 2 per 1,000, corresponding to the top 1% of the tumor frequency distribution. Expanded tumor TCRs were classed as regional if statistically deemed absent (corrected P<0.05) from at least one tumor region, otherwise ubiquitous. Rényi diversity was computed with the R vegan package after subsampling each repertoire 100 times to 5,000 TCRs. To build CDR3 similarity networks, amino acid triplet string-kernel similarity was used, and CDR3s were connected when their pairwise similarity was above 0.82. TCRdb trimmed public reads at Q25 via fastp, called clones via MiXCR and kept in-frame beta chains. Every CDR3 protein is listed once, alongside the most common genes and DNA of its rows. The authors' filters were not applied to this entry. This sample comprises about 9,300 distinct CDR3 sequences, around 6.3% of them detected only once. The biggest ten clones account for about 29% of the sample.

What the time point label conveys for this sample: sample taken at primary tumor resection. The donors were approximately 70 patients from the lung TRACERx cohort who had early-stage, untreated non-small cell lung cancer. Whole RNA extracted from tumor and nontumor lung tissue, or from cryopreserved PBMC samples, was used for TCR sequencing without cell sorting. Only patients with enough RNA available from two or more tumor regions were chosen for TCR sequencing. A lung pathologist reviewed the tumor and adjacent nontumor lung specimens before the specimens were selected. This clonotype is termed medium-sized (0.01 to 0.1%). This receptor's antigen is unknown. No clone much larger than this one lies a single base away; base qualities are absent. CDR1 and CDR2, looked up from the germline V gene, are MNHNS and SASEGT. V loses 7 bases of germline sequence and J loses 8 bases, and the interval between the two ends is 14 bases. The CDR3 contains 12 residues, cysteine and phenylalanine counted. Only the CDR3 region is kept as DNA, spanning 36 bases read in frame from base 1.

The clonotype originates from a male donor with early-stage non-small cell lung cancer. The sequence links TRBV6-1 to TRBJ1-2; the D gene cannot be named for sure. This specimen was lung tumor tissue, taken at surgery. The nucleotide sequence is given as TGTGCCAGCAATGGACGGGAGTTCGGCTACACCTTC. This yields the protein CASNGREFGYTF.